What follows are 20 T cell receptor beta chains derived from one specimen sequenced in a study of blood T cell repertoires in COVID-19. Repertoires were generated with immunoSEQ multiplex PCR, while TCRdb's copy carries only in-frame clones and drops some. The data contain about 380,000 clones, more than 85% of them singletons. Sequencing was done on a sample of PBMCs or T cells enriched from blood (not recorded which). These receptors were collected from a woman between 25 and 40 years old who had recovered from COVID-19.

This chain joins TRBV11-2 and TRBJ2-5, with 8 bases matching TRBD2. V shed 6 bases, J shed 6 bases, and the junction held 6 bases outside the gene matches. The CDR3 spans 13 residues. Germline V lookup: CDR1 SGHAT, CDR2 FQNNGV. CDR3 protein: CASSPSGSKTQYF. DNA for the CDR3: TGTGCCAGCAGTCCCAGCGGGAGTAAGACCCAGTACTTC.

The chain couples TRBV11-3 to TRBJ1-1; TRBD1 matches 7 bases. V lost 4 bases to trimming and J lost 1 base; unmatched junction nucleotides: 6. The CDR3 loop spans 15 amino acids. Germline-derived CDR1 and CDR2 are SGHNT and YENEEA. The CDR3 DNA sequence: TGTGCCAGCAGCTCAGGGGGGTTTGAGAACACTGAAGCTTTCTTT. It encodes CASSSGGFENTEAFF.

The CDR3 region is CASRITSGANTGELFF. CDR3 in DNA: TGTGCCAGCAGGATTACTAGCGGGGCGAACACCGGGGAGCTGTTTTTT. The V and J genes are TRBV2 and TRBJ2-2, with 10 bases fitting TRBD2. J gave up 0 bases and V 6 bases, and 4 bases lay outside the gene matches. This CDR3 region has 16 residues. The germline CDR1 and CDR2 sequences are SNHLY and FYNNEI.

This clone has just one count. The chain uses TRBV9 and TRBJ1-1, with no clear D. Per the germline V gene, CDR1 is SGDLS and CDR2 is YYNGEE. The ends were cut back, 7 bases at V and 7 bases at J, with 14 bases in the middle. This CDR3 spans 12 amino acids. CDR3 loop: CASGSVGSEAFF. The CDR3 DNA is TGTGCCAGCGGATCCGTCGGGAGTGAAGCTTTCTTT.

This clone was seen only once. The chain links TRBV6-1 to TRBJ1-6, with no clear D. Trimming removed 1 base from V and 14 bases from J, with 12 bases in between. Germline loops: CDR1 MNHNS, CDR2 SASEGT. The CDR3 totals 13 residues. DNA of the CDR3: TGTGCCAGCAGTGAAGACCCCGAGTTCACCCTCCACTTT. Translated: CASSEDPEFTLHF.

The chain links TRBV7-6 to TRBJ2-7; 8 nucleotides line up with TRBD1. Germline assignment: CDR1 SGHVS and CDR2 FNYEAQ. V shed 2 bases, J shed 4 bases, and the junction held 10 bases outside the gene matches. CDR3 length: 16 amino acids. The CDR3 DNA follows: TGTGCCAGCAGCTTAAAAAGTGGCAACAGGGGGTACGAGCAGTACTTC. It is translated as CASSLKSGNRGYEQYF.

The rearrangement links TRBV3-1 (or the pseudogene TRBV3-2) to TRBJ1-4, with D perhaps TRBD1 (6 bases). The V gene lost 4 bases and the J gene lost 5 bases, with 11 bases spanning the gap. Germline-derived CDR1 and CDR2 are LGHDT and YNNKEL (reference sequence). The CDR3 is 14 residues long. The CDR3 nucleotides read TGTGCCAGCAGCCCGCGGACAGAAAATGAAAAACTGTTTTTT. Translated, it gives CASSPRTENEKLFF.

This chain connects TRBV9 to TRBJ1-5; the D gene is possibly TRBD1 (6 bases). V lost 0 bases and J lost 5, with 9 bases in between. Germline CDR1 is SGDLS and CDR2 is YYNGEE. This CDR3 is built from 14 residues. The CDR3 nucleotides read TGTGCCAGCAGCGTAGGAGGGGGTGATCAGCCCCAGCATTTT. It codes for CASSVGGGDQPQHF.

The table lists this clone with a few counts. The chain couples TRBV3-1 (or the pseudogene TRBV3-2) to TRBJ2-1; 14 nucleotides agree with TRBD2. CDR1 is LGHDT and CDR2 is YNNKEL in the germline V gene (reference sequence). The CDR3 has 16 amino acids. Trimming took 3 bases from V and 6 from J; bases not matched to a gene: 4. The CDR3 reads CASSHGTSGRPNEQFF. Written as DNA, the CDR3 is TGTGCCAGCAGCCACGGGACTAGCGGGAGACCCAATGAGCAGTTCTTC.

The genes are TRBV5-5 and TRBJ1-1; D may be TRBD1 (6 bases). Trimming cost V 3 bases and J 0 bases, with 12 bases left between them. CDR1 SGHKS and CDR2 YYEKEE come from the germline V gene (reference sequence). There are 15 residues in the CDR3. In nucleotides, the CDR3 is TGTGCCAGCAGCTCGGGCGGGGGCTTGAACACTGAAGCTTTCTTT. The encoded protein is CASSSGGGLNTEAFF.

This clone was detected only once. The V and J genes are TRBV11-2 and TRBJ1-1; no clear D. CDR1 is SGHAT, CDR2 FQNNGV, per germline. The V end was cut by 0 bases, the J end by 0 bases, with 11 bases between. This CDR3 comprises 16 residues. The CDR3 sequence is CASSLDRSRLNTEAFF. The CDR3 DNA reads TGTGCCAGCAGCTTAGATCGTAGCAGATTGAACACTGAAGCTTTCTTT.

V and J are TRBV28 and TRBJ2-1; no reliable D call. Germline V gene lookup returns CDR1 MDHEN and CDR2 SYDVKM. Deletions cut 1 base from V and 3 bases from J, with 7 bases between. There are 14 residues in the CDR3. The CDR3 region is CASSLSSDYNEQFF. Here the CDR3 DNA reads TGTGCCAGCAGTTTATCCTCAGACTACAATGAGCAGTTCTTC.

This CDR3 reads CSVEEPQQGARYEQYF. In DNA, the CDR3 is TGCAGCGTTGAAGAGCCCCAGCAGGGGGCAAGGTACGAGCAGTACTTC. The chain uses TRBV29-1 and TRBJ2-7, with 8 bases aligning to TRBD1. Losses at the gene ends were 0 bases for V and 4 bases for J; bases not matched to a gene: 11. The germline CDR1 and CDR2 sequences are SQVTM and ANQGSEA. There are 16 residues in the CDR3.

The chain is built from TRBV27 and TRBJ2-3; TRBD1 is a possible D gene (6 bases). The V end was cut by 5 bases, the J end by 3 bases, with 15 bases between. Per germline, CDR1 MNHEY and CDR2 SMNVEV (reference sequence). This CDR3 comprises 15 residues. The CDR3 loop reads CASSPRTAGTDTQYF. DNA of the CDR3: TGTGCCAGCAGTCCTCGGACAGCTGGGACAGATACGCAGTATTTT.

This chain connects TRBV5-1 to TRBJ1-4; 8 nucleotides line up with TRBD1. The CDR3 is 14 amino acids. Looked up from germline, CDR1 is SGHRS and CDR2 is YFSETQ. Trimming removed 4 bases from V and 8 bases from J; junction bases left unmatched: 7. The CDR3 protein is CASSTGQGWEKLFF. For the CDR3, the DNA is TGCGCCAGCAGCACCGGACAGGGATGGGAAAAACTGTTTTTT.

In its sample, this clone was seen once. Here the CDR3 reads CASSYSIGTSHEQFF. DNA of the CDR3: TGTGCCAGCAGTTACTCGATTGGGACTAGCCATGAGCAGTTCTTC. V and J are TRBV6-5 and TRBJ2-1; TRBD2 matches 9 bases. Germline CDR1 reads MNHEY; CDR2 reads SVGAGI. V lost 0 bases to trimming and J lost 8 bases; unmatched junction nucleotides: 5. The CDR3 totals 15 residues.

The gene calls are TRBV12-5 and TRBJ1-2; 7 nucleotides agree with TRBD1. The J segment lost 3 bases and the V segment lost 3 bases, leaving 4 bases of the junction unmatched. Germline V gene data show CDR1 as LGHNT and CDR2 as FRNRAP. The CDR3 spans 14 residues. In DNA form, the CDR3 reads TGTGCTAGTGGTTTTTATGGGACAGACTATGGCTACACCTTC. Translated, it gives CASGFYGTDYGYTF.

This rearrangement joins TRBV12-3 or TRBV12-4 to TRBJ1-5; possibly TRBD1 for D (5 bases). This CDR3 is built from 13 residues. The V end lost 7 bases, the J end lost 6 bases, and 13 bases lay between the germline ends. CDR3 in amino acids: CASKGQGSQPQHF. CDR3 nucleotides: TGTGCCAGCAAGGGCCAGGGTAGTCAGCCCCAGCATTTT.

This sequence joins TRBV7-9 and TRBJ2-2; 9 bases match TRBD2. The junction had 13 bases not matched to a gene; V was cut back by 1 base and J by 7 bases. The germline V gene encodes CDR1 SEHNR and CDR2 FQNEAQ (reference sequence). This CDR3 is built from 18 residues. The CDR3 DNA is TGTGCCAGCAGCTTAGGAGGTTTAGCGGGAGTTCTCAACGGGGAGCTGTTTTTT. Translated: CASSLGGLAGVLNGELFF.

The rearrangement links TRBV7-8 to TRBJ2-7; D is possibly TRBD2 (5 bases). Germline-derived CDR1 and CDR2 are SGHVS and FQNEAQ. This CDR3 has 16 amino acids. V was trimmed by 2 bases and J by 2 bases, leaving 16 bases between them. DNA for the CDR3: TGTGCCAGCAGCTTATTTTCTGCGGCGGGTACCTACGAGCAGTACTTC. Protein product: CASSLFSAAGTYEQYF.